This T cell receptor (beta chain) originates from a study of T cell responses to AZD1222 COVID-19 vaccine. General study results and limits: With dominance at 160-218 and 743-854, vaccine-associated CD4 TCRs spanned spike. Unmutated regions of variants are reportedly targeted by nearly half of spike-specific TCRs. Repertoire samples came only from after the peak T cell response.

With regard to this clone: Antigen: not known.

Assay: immunoSEQ multiplex PCR; the TCRdb copy retains only in-frame clones and omits some. The sample holds under 130,000 clones, 90% to 95% seen once. The CDR3 consists of 14 residues. The V end was cut by 5 bases, the J end by 5 bases, with 15 bases between. From germline, CDR1 is SEHNR and CDR2 FQNEAQ (reference sequence). The genes are TRBV7-9 and TRBJ1-1; tentative D call: TRBD1 (5 bases). The sequence was obtained from an adult in good health. The specimen comprised peripheral blood, sampled on day 0 of AZD1222 vaccination. Written as DNA, the CDR3 is TGTGCCAGCAGCACCCAGTCAAGGGGAACTGAAGCTTTCTTT. This codes for CASSTQSRGTEAFF.